Listed below are T cell receptor beta chains from one sample, sequenced in a study of T-cell reconstitution after alpha-beta-depleted transplantation in children. TCRdb reprocessed the PCR reads with MiXCR, giving one entry per CDR3 protein. The sample has 250,000 to 400,000 distinct CDR3 sequences; around 20% are singletons. Sequencing used PBMCs, mostly from graft donor cells, obtained 180 days after TCRalphabeta/CD19-depleted stem cell transplant. Receptors were obtained from a male patient between 5 and 17 years old who had a stem cell transplant for acute lymphoblastic leukemia, so the T cells may come from the graft donor. Each CDR3 is given with its conserved first and last residue. D genes are given only for firm matches. For some rows the clone size is stated as once, few or many, or as a class when expanded; others skip it.

size: once
V: TRBV4-1
J: TRBJ2-7
D: TRBD2
CDR3: CASSQDTPTSGSFEQYF
DNA: TGCGCCAGCAGCCAAGATACCCCGACTAGCGGGAGTTTCGAGCAGTACTTC

size: .
V: TRBV15
J: TRBJ2-1
D: TRBD2
CDR3: CATSRENPEGAGGLVEQFF
DNA: TGTGCCACCAGCAGAGAGAACCCAGAAGGAGCGGGAGGGTTGGTTGAGCAGTTCTTC

size: .
V: TRBV4-1
J: TRBJ2-7
D: TRBD1
CDR3: CASSQSGTGMSYEQYF
DNA: TGCGCCAGCAGCCAATCGGGGACAGGGATGTCCTACGAGCAGTACTTC

size: few
V: TRBV27
J: TRBJ2-3
D: TRBD2
CDR3: CATRGLAGGPTQYF
DNA: TGTGCCACCAGGGGACTAGCGGGAGGGCCCACGCAGTATTTT

size: .
V: TRBV7-2
J: TRBJ2-7
D: .
CDR3: CASSLEKVLEQYF
DNA: TGTGCCAGCAGCTTAGAAAAAGTCCTCGAGCAGTACTTC

size: .
V: TRBV12-3/TRBV12-4
J: TRBJ1-2
D: .
CDR3: CASSLGRGPHYGYTF
DNA: TGTGCCAGCAGTCTGGGGCGGGGCCCGCATTATGGCTACACCTTC

size: few
V: TRBV5-1
J: TRBJ2-2
D: .
CDR3: CASKRQFNTGELFF
DNA: TGCGCCAGCAAAAGACAGTTCAACACCGGGGAGCTGTTTTTT

size: .
V: TRBV7-3
J: TRBJ2-1
D: .
CDR3: CASSLKFPGRLNEQFF
DNA: TGTGCCAGCAGCTTAAAATTCCCAGGACGGCTCAATGAGCAGTTCTTC

size: .
V: TRBV15
J: TRBJ2-1
D: .
CDR3: CATSRALSGIPSYNEQFF
DNA: TGTGCCACCAGCAGAGCCCTTTCCGGGATTCCCTCCTACAATGAGCAGTTCTTC

size: few
V: TRBV20-1
J: TRBJ2-1
D: TRBD2
CDR3: CSASTSGYNEQFF
DNA: TGCAGTGCGAGTACTAGCGGTTACAATGAGCAGTTCTTC

size: few
V: TRBV5-1
J: TRBJ2-3
D: TRBD2
CDR3: CASRDIPGLAGSDTRYF
DNA: TGCGCCAGCAGAGATATACCGGGACTAGCGGGATCTGATACGCGGTATTTT

size: .
V: TRBV11-2
J: TRBJ2-1
D: TRBD2
CDR3: CASSPGTSGRVSSYNEQFF
DNA: TGTGCCAGCAGCCCCGGGACTAGCGGGAGGGTAAGCTCCTACAATGAGCAGTTCTTC

size: few
V: TRBV5-1
J: TRBJ1-2
D: .
CDR3: CASSLAGVRGASYGYTF
DNA: TGCGCCAGCAGCTTGGCTGGGGTGAGGGGCGCATCCTATGGCTACACCTTC

size: few
V: TRBV12-3/TRBV12-4
J: TRBJ2-7
D: TRBD2
CDR3: CASARLAGGSEQYF
DNA: TGTGCCAGCGCCCGGCTAGCGGGAGGGAGCGAGCAGTACTTC

size: many
V: TRBV27
J: TRBJ2-3
D: .
CDR3: CASSIYRADTQYF
DNA: TGTGCCAGCAGTATCTACAGGGCAGATACGCAGTATTTT

size: few
V: TRBV12-3/TRBV12-4
J: TRBJ2-2
D: .
CDR3: CASAGSGELFF
DNA: TGTGCCAGCGCTGGGTCCGGGGAGCTGTTTTTT

size: many
V: TRBV13
J: TRBJ1-2
D: .
CDR3: CASSLGRNYGYTF
DNA: TGTGCCAGCAGCTTAGGCAGAAACTATGGCTACACCTTC

size: .
V: TRBV29-1
J: TRBJ2-2
D: TRBD1
CDR3: CSARSGTVNTGELFF
DNA: TGCAGCGCCCGTTCCGGGACAGTTAACACCGGGGAGCTGTTTTTT

size: many
V: TRBV6-4
J: TRBJ1-5
D: .
CDR3: CASSTRTRNQPQHF
DNA: TGTGCCAGCAGCACAAGGACGCGCAATCAGCCCCAGCATTTT

size: .
V: TRBV6-5
J: TRBJ2-1
D: TRBD2
CDR3: CASSYGQTSGVSYNEQFF
DNA: TGTGCCAGCAGTTACGGGCAGACTAGCGGGGTCTCCTACAATGAGCAGTTCTTC

size: few
V: TRBV18
J: TRBJ2-7
D: .
CDR3: CASSQDQGNYEQYF
DNA: TGTGCCAGCTCACAAGATCAGGGAAACTACGAGCAGTACTTC

size: many
V: TRBV7-8
J: TRBJ2-7
D: TRBD2
CDR3: CASSPPSGSGEQYF
DNA: TGTGCCAGCAGCCCCCCTAGCGGGAGTGGAGAGCAGTACTTC

size: .
V: TRBV5-1
J: TRBJ2-5
D: .
CDR3: CASSYPTETQYF
DNA: TGCGCCAGCAGTTACCCTACGGAGACCCAGTACTTC

size: .
V: TRBV6-4
J: TRBJ2-1
D: .
CDR3: CASSGRGGMNEQFF
DNA: TGTGCCAGCAGTGGAAGGGGTGGGATGAATGAGCAGTTCTTC

size: few
V: TRBV20-1
J: TRBJ2-7
D: .
CDR3: CSAGTRGEQYF
DNA: TGCAGTGCTGGTACTAGGGGGGAGCAGTACTTC

size: .
V: TRBV9
J: TRBJ2-1
D: TRBD2
CDR3: CASTLGLAGYEQFF
DNA: TGTGCCAGCACCCTGGGTCTAGCGGGATATGAGCAGTTCTTC

size: .
V: TRBV27
J: TRBJ2-3
D: .
CDR3: CASRSRGAGATFTDTQYF
DNA: TGTGCCAGCAGATCGCGAGGGGCAGGGGCCACCTTCACAGATACGCAGTATTTT

size: once
V: TRBV6-5
J: TRBJ1-1
D: .
CDR3: CASSYLEMAFF
DNA: TGTGCCAGCAGTTACCTGGAAATGGCTTTCTTT

size: .
V: TRBV5-1
J: TRBJ2-3
D: .
CDR3: CASSFGYTDTQYF
DNA: TGCGCCAGCAGCTTCGGTTACACAGATACGCAGTATTTT

size: .
V: TRBV12-3/TRBV12-4
J: TRBJ2-5
D: .
CDR3: CASSSRQRKETQYF
DNA: TGTGCCAGCAGTTCACGACAGAGGAAAGAGACCCAGTACTTC

size: .
V: TRBV20-1
J: TRBJ2-7
D: .
CDR3: CSARASSLSSYEQYF
DNA: TGCAGTGCTAGAGCCAGCAGTCTAAGCTCCTACGAGCAGTACTTC

size: few
V: TRBV3-1
J: TRBJ2-5
D: .
CDR3: CASSPTYRDLQETQYF
DNA: TGTGCCAGCAGCCCAACCTACCGGGACCTCCAAGAGACCCAGTACTTC

size: few
V: TRBV7-3
J: TRBJ1-1
D: .
CDR3: CASSLGPADTEAFF
DNA: TGTGCCAGCAGCTTAGGCCCGGCGGACACTGAAGCTTTCTTT

size: .
V: TRBV3-1
J: TRBJ2-7
D: .
CDR3: CASSGRVEQYF
DNA: TGTGCCAGCAGCGGAAGAGTCGAGCAGTACTTC

size: .
V: TRBV5-1
J: TRBJ2-3
D: .
CDR3: CASSLFGDVDTQYF
DNA: TGCGCCAGCAGCTTGTTCGGGGACGTGGATACGCAGTATTTT

size: .
V: TRBV12-3/TRBV12-4
J: TRBJ1-2
D: .
CDR3: CASRIRGSVSYGYTF
DNA: TGTGCCAGCAGAATCAGGGGCTCGGTGAGCTATGGCTACACCTTC

size: once
V: TRBV3-1
J: TRBJ2-7
D: .
CDR3: CASSQGQYEQYF
DNA: TGTGCCAGCAGCCAAGGCCAGTACGAGCAGTACTTC

size: .
V: TRBV20-1
J: TRBJ1-5
D: .
CDR3: CSARSGARDQPQHF
DNA: TGCAGTGCTAGGTCCGGGGCTCGGGATCAGCCCCAGCATTTT

size: .
V: TRBV29-1
J: TRBJ2-7
D: .
CDR3: CSARGTPTYEQYF
DNA: TGCAGCGCCCGTGGGACACCCACCTACGAGCAGTACTTC

size: few
V: TRBV15
J: TRBJ2-2
D: .
CDR3: CATSRDTLAGGELFF
DNA: TGTGCCACCAGCAGAGACACCTTAGCTGGCGGGGAGCTGTTTTTT

size: few
V: TRBV20-1
J: TRBJ2-7
D: TRBD1
CDR3: CSAGQGAAYEQYF
DNA: TGCAGTGCTGGACAGGGGGCCGCCTACGAGCAGTACTTC

size: .
V: TRBV7-2
J: TRBJ2-7
D: .
CDR3: CASSLTFLRNEQYF
DNA: TGTGCCAGCAGCTTAACTTTTTTGCGCAACGAGCAGTACTTC

size: few
V: TRBV13
J: TRBJ2-7
D: .
CDR3: CASSHYSSYEQYF
DNA: TGTGCCAGCAGCCACTATTCTTCCTACGAGCAGTACTTC

size: many
V: TRBV4-1
J: TRBJ2-4
D: .
CDR3: CASSPRDLAKNIQYF
DNA: TGCGCCAGCAGCCCCAGGGATCTAGCCAAAAACATTCAGTACTTC

size: .
V: TRBV3-1
J: TRBJ1-5
D: .
CDR3: CASSQDHSNQPQHF
DNA: TGTGCCAGCAGCCAAGATCATAGCAATCAGCCCCAGCATTTT

size: .
V: TRBV20-1
J: TRBJ2-1
D: TRBD1
CDR3: CSASGRGMYNEQFF
DNA: TGCAGTGCTAGTGGCAGGGGGATGTACAATGAGCAGTTCTTC

size: .
V: TRBV29-1
J: TRBJ2-1
D: TRBD2
CDR3: CSASGLAGNEQFF
DNA: TGCAGCGCCTCGGGACTAGCGGGCAATGAGCAGTTCTTC

size: .
V: TRBV10-1
J: TRBJ2-1
D: TRBD2
CDR3: CASSEFLSGSSYNEQFF
DNA: TGCGCCAGCAGTGAGTTCCTTAGCGGGAGCTCCTACAATGAGCAGTTCTTC

size: .
V: TRBV20-1
J: TRBJ2-5
D: TRBD1
CDR3: CRALRADTGGLETQYF
DNA: TGCAGAGCCCTCCGCGCCGATACAGGGGGCCTAGAGACCCAGTACTTC

size: few
V: TRBV27
J: TRBJ2-7
D: TRBD2
CDR3: CASSLRGAGDVGGQYF
DNA: TGTGCCAGCAGTCTCCGAGGAGCGGGAGACGTGGGGGGGCAGTACTTC

size: .
V: TRBV2
J: TRBJ1-5
D: .
CDR3: CASSGGIPKDQPQHF
DNA: TGTGCCAGCAGTGGGGGCATCCCAAAAGATCAGCCCCAGCATTTT

size: .
V: TRBV10-3
J: TRBJ1-6
D: .
CDR3: CAISERQFNSPLHF
DNA: TGTGCCATCAGTGAGAGGCAGTTCAATTCACCCCTCCACTTT

size: few
V: TRBV20-1
J: TRBJ2-5
D: TRBD1
CDR3: CSAIPPGGASRETQYF
DNA: TGCAGTGCTATCCCCCCAGGGGGCGCGAGTCGAGAGACCCAGTACTTC

size: .
V: TRBV6-1
J: TRBJ2-7
D: TRBD2
CDR3: CASSWTRSGEQYF
DNA: TGTGCCAGCAGCTGGACTAGATCTGGCGAGCAGTACTTC

size: .
V: TRBV29-1
J: TRBJ2-7
D: .
CDR3: CSVEVQGGEQYF
DNA: TGCAGCGTTGAAGTTCAGGGCGGGGAGCAGTACTTC

size: .
V: TRBV27
J: TRBJ2-1
D: .
CDR3: CASSYNIGLYSYNEQFF
DNA: TGTGCCAGCAGTTACAACATAGGCCTATATTCCTACAATGAGCAGTTCTTC

size: few
V: TRBV5-1
J: TRBJ2-1
D: .
CDR3: CASSLEDPTVEQFF
DNA: TGCGCCAGCAGCTTGGAGGACCCAACAGTTGAGCAGTTCTTC

size: .
V: TRBV7-6
J: TRBJ2-5
D: .
CDR3: CASSGLHATQETQYF
DNA: TGTGCCAGCAGCGGACTCCATGCCACCCAAGAGACCCAGTACTTC

size: few
V: TRBV6-5
J: TRBJ2-3
D: TRBD2
CDR3: CASSYSKQLAGDTQYF
DNA: TGTGCCAGCAGTTACTCGAAACAACTAGCGGGAGATACGCAGTATTTT